The following is a T cell receptor (beta chain) sequence with its context. Its antigen is not known. CDR1 MNHNS and CDR2 SASEGT come from the germline V gene. V lost 4 bases to trimming and J lost 5 bases, with 18 bases between them. The CDR3 consists of 15 residues. The data belong to a study of OX40 agonist ivuxolimab in advanced cancers. Overall study: Each dose-escalation patient presented with hepatocellular carcinoma, melanoma, renal cell or head and neck cancer. Partial responses were achieved by three patients, of whom one had hepatocellular carcinoma and two had cutaneous melanoma. Study-level findings and limits: Relative to CD4+, CD8+ T cells held more expanded clones on average.

TCRdb's copy holds only in-frame clones and misses some; the assay was immunoSEQ multiplex PCR. The data show about 93,000 clones, with around 92% seen just once and around 0.5% held by the top ten. Patients were excluded for autoimmune disease history or systemic immunosuppression. This material consisted of CD4+ or CD8+ T cells sorted from blood, taken in a trial of the OX40 agonist ivuxolimab. The sequence was collected from an adult with an advanced solid tumor such as melanoma, head and neck, liver or kidney cancer. The V and J genes are TRBV6-1 and TRBJ2-7; D is possibly TRBD1 or TRBD2 (6 bases each). CDR3 amino acids: CASSASRDTGDEQYF. CDR3 coding DNA: TGTGCCAGCAGTGCATCGCGGGACACCGGAGACGAGCAGTACTTC.